Included here is one TCR beta chain sequence, with context. This CDR3 is built from 9 residues. TCRdb's table, derived via immunoSEQ multiplex PCR, lists solely in-frame clones and lacks some. Of some 250,000 clones in the sample, about 90% were seen once. The source of the sample is a study of blood T cell repertoires in COVID-19. This rearrangement joins TRBV21-1 to TRBJ2-7; TRBD2 is the table's D call, not checked against the DNA. TRBV21-1 is tagged as a pseudogene. The TCR sequence derives from a man aged 60 to 69 with acute or convalescent COVID-19. Specimen: peripheral blood. The CDR3 region has the DNA TGTGCCAGCAGCAAAGAGGAGAGCTTC. Its translation: CASSKEESF.